This T cell receptor (beta chain) emerged from a study of T-cell reconstitution after alpha-beta-depleted transplantation in children (dated by TCRdb to about 2016). With respect to the entire study: T-cell immune reconstitution after TCRalphabeta/CD19-depleted allogeneic hematopoietic cell transplantation in children was quantitatively tracked in the study by means of TCR repertoire profiling. Overall study results and their limits: The apparently early alphabetaT-cell count recovery about two months after transplant was reportedly dependent on only several hundred rapidly expanded clones derived from non-depleted graft cells. The high TCRbeta diversity at day 60 in some patients was ascribed to recipient T cells and intrathymic progenitors that had survived conditioning. Over subsequent months, a decline in hyperexpanded clone frequencies was noted, and after one year, T-cell counts and TCRbeta diversity were mostly ascribed to newly produced T cells.

As to this clonotype: Its binding antigen is unknown. No per-base quality is available; no much larger clone lies one base away.

Explained via the paper, the treatment or condition label denotes: allogeneic hematopoietic cell transplantation with graft depleted of TCRalphabeta T cells and CD19 B cells. The children who served as transplant recipients had been given grafts of TCRalphabeta/CD19-depleted allogeneic hematopoietic cells. Libraries were built with PCR. The listed sequencing device is Illumina HiSeq 2500. To normalize quantification of the TCRbeta repertoire, the TCR libraries were built with molecular barcoding that relied on unique molecular identifiers. TCRdb ran its own pipeline on the public reads, namely fastp trimming at Q25 and MiXCR clone calling, and kept in-frame beta chains. Rows with a matching CDR3 protein are joined into one entry that keeps the most common DNA and genes. The sample table contains about 58,000 distinct CDR3 sequences; only one count was recorded for 44% of them. The top ten clonotypes cover nearly 98% of the sample.

From its cysteine to its phenylalanine, the CDR3 spans 15 amino acids. Just CDR3 DNA is preserved here, 45 bases in frame from base 1. V loses 4 bases of germline sequence and J loses 3 bases, and the interval between the two ends is 12 bases. CDR1 LGHNA and CDR2 YSLEER were looked up in the germline V gene. The V and J segments used are TRBV4-3 and TRBJ1-4; TRBD1 is a possible D gene, resting on 6 matching bases. The clonotype comes from a male patient between 10 and 17 years old who had a stem cell transplant for acute lymphoblastic leukemia, so the T cells may come from the graft donor. The input for sequencing was PBMCs, mostly from graft donor cells, taken 360 days after TCRalphabeta/CD19-depleted stem cell transplant. For the CDR3, the sequence is CASSLIQGPNEKLFF. The bases are TGCGCCAGCAGCCTTATACAGGGACCTAATGAAAAACTGTTTTTT.